These 29 T cell receptor beta chains were all obtained from the same sample, sequenced in a study of shared clonotypes between healthy human individuals. Profiled with immunoSEQ multiplex PCR; TCRdb holds only in-frame clones, not every one. The data show hundreds of thousands of clones, with about four fifths seen just once and about 13% held by the top ten. Sequencing was done on a sample of PBMCs. The receptors come from a woman aged 40 to 55 in good health. Some clones in this sample may be carry-over from other donors' samples.

This chain links TRBV14 with TRBJ2-3; weak D call: TRBD2 (5 bases). This CDR3 has 15 residues. The germline V gene has CDR1 SGHDN and CDR2 FVKESK. Trimming removed 2 bases at V and 1 base at J, with 10 bases between. The CDR3 region has the DNA TGTGCCAGCAGCCAAACCGGGGTAGGCACAGATACGCAGTATTTT. The encoded protein is CASSQTGVGTDTQYF. Drawing the rest from reference TRBV14 and TRBJ2-3, the complete variable domain is EAGVTQFPSHSVIEKGQTVTLRCDPISGHDNLYWYRRVMGKEIKFLLHFVKESKQDESGMPNNRFLAERTGGTYSTLKVQPAELEDSGVYFCASSQTGVGTDTQYFGPGTRLTVL.

For the CDR3, the DNA is TGTGCCAGCAGTGAGGGGGGATCTCCTGGGGCCAACGTCCTGACTTTC. The encoded protein is CASSEGGSPGANVLTF. The chain recombines TRBV2 with TRBJ2-6, with D possibly matching TRBD2 (6 bases). The CDR3 runs 16 residues. Between the trimmed V and J ends, which lost 3 bases and 2 bases, there was a span of 11 bases. Per germline, CDR1 SNHLY and CDR2 FYNNEI. Combining the CDR3 with reference TRBV2 and TRBJ2-6 gives the whole variable domain EPEVTQTPSHQVTQMGQEVILRCVPISNHLYFYWYRQILGQKVEFLVSFYNNEISEKSEIFDDQFSVERPDGSNFTLKIRSTKLEDSAMYFCASSEGGSPGANVLTFGAGSRLTVL.

The V gene is TRBV9, the J gene TRBJ2-7, with D possibly called TRBD1 or TRBD2 (5 bases each). CDR1 SGDLS and CDR2 YYNGEE come from the germline V gene. CDR3 length: 13 residues. V lost 0 bases and J 6 bases, leaving 10 bases between the germline ends. DNA for the CDR3: TGTGCCAGCAGCGTAGAATGGGGGTCCGAGCAGTACTTC. Protein product: CASSVEWGSEQYF.

V gene TRBV5-8 combines with J gene TRBJ1-3; no clear D. Germline V gene lookup returns CDR1 SGHTS and CDR2 YDEGEE. The CDR3 totals 12 residues. V was clipped by 0 bases and J by 3 bases, with 1 base between them. CDR3: CASSLVGNTIYF. The CDR3 region has the DNA TGTGCCAGCAGCTTGGTTGGAAACACCATATATTTT.

The chain has TRBV5-1 and TRBJ2-3; the D is unclear. Trimming removed 0 bases at V and 6 bases at J, with 14 bases between. This CDR3 contains 15 residues. Germline V gives CDR1 SGHRS, CDR2 YFSETQ. CDR3 nucleotides: TGCGCCAGCAGCTTGGACCGGGTGGGTACTGATACGCAGTATTTT. This encodes CASSLDRVGTDTQYF.

This clone is a singleton in its sample. This chain links TRBV5-1 with TRBJ2-6, with TRBD2 as a possible D gene (9 bases). Germline V lookup: CDR1 SGHRS, CDR2 YFSETQ. The V gene lost 4 bases and the J gene lost 2 bases, with 19 bases spanning the gap. The CDR3 contains 18 residues. In nucleotides, the CDR3 is TGCGCCAGCAGCGCGGGGGGGCAGGGGGCTGCTGGGGCCAACGTCCTGACTTTC. Its translation is CASSAGGQGAAGANVLTF. The full variable domain, in which reference TRBV5-1 and TRBJ2-6 provide the parts outside the CDR3, is KAGVTQTPRYLIKTRGQQVTLSCSPISGHRSVSWYQQTPGQGLQFLFEYFSETQRNKGNFPGRFSGRQFSNSRSEMNVSTLELGDSALYLCASSAGGQGAAGANVLTFGAGSRLTVL.

At least ten counts were recorded for this clone. The chain employs TRBV2 and TRBJ2-7; 10 bases are a match to TRBD2. This CDR3 spans 15 amino acids. Germline V CDR1 and CDR2: SNHLY, FYNNEI. Losses at the gene ends were 3 bases for V and 4 bases for J; bases not matched to a gene: 6. The CDR3 coding sequence is TGTGCCAGCAGTGAGTCAGCGGGAGGGGGATACGAGCAGTACTTC. Translated, it gives CASSESAGGGYEQYF.

The V gene is TRBV6-1, the J gene TRBJ2-1, with unresolved D. Trimming stripped 1 base from V and 2 bases from J, with 9 bases between. This CDR3 is built from 15 residues. The germline CDR1 and CDR2 sequences are MNHNS and SASEGT. The CDR3 is CASSEVSEAYNEQFF. The CDR3 DNA reads as TGTGCCAGCAGTGAAGTCAGCGAAGCCTACAATGAGCAGTTCTTC.

The rearrangement joins TRBV11-2 to TRBJ2-1; D gene uncertain. V shed 6 bases and J shed 1 base, with 13 bases lying between them. The germline V gene encodes CDR1 SGHAT and CDR2 FQNNGV. The CDR3 is made up of 15 amino acids. The CDR3 loop is CASSSFGLSYNEQFF. The CDR3 nucleotides read TGTGCCAGCAGTAGCTTTGGGCTTTCCTACAATGAGCAGTTCTTC.

This rearrangement joins TRBV11-2 to TRBJ2-3; 7 bases agree with TRBD2. Germline V gene data show CDR1 as SGHAT and CDR2 as FQNNGV. Trimming cost V 6 bases and J 4 bases; bases outside gene matches: 7. The CDR3 contains 14 residues. The CDR3: CASRNMGGSDTQYF. CDR3 bases: TGTGCCAGCAGGAATATGGGAGGGTCAGATACGCAGTATTTT.

The chain links TRBV19 to TRBJ2-5; D gene ambiguous. V was pared by 5 bases and J by 0 bases, with 10 bases between. The CDR3 is 14 residues long. The germline CDR1 and CDR2 sequences are LNHDA and SQIVND (reference sequence). CDR3 bases: TGTGCCAGTAGTTCCCGGCTCAACCAAGAGACCCAGTACTTC. Translation gives CASSSRLNQETQYF. The full variable domain, with the rest looked up from reference TRBV19 and TRBJ2-5, is DGGITQSPKYLFRKEGQNVTLSCEQNLNHDAMYWYRQDPGQGLRLIYYSQIVNDFQKGDIAEGYSVSREKKESFPLTVTSAQKNPTAFYLCASSSRLNQETQYFGPGTRLLVL.

The genes are TRBV29-1 and TRBJ2-7; D remains ambiguous. This CDR3 has 12 amino acids. The germline V gene has CDR1 SQVTM and CDR2 ANQGSEA. V was pared by 1 base and J by 2 bases, with 6 bases between. This CDR3 reads CSVEGQPYEQYF. The CDR3 DNA is TGCAGCGTTGAAGGGCAGCCCTACGAGCAGTACTTC.

This chain connects TRBV19 to TRBJ2-7, with 9 bases lining up with TRBD1. The junction had 0 bases not matched to a gene; V was cut back by 3 bases and J by 0 bases. Germline lookup yields CDR1 LNHDA and CDR2 SQIVND (reference sequence). This CDR3 has 14 residues. The CDR3, as DNA: TGTGCCAGTAGTATGGGACAGGGCTCCTACGAGCAGTACTTC. Its protein product is CASSMGQGSYEQYF.

This chain uses TRBV5-1 with TRBJ2-5; TRBD2 agrees at 11 bases. Germline-derived CDR1 and CDR2 are SGHRS and YFSETQ. The CDR3 loop spans 13 amino acids. V shed 4 bases, J shed 4 bases, and the junction held 0 bases outside the gene matches. CDR3 residues: CASSTSGRETQYF. CDR3 DNA: TGCGCCAGCAGCACTAGCGGGAGAGAGACCCAGTACTTC.

The gene calls are TRBV5-1 and TRBJ2-3, with 7 bases fitting TRBD2. V was clipped by 7 bases and J by 9 bases; unmatched bases: 11. Germline CDR1 reads SGHRS; CDR2 reads YFSETQ. The CDR3 has 13 amino acids. CDR3 sequence reads: CASGSPAGVTQYF. CDR3 DNA: TGCGCCAGCGGATCACCTGCGGGGGTGACGCAGTATTTT.

This chain joins TRBV6-6 and TRBJ2-1; the match to TRBD2 covers 12 bases. The CDR3 sequence is 16 residues long. Germline-derived CDR1 and CDR2 are MNHNY and SVGAGI (reference sequence). The V gene end was trimmed by 5 bases and the J gene end by 7 bases; junction bases not matched to a gene: 9. CDR3 bases: TGTGCCAGCAGTCCCCATCTAGCGGGAGGGCGGAATGAGCAGTTCTTC. Protein: CASSPHLAGGRNEQFF.

The genes are TRBV6-5 and TRBJ1-5; no reliable D call. Germline CDR1 and CDR2: MNHEY and SVGAGI. CDR3 length equals 15 residues. Trimming removed 3 bases from V and 0 bases from J, with 9 bases in between. Here the CDR3 DNA reads TGTGCCAGCAGTTATACGGCTAATAGCAATCAGCCCCAGCATTTT. Residues: CASSYTANSNQPQHF.

The V and J genes are TRBV30 and TRBJ1-5; possible D gene TRBD1, 6 bases. The germline V and J ends were trimmed by 1 base and 0 bases, with 16 bases remaining between them. This CDR3 is 17 amino acids long. Germline V lookup: CDR1 GTSNPN, CDR2 SVGIG (reference sequence). The CDR3 bases are TGTGCCTGGAGTGGACAGGCGGTTTTTAATAGCAATCAGCCCCAGCATTTT. Protein: CAWSGQAVFNSNQPQHF.

The chain uses TRBV18 and TRBJ2-5, with a tentative D call TRBD2 (5 bases). Trimming shortened V by 5 bases and J by 3 bases, and 10 bases separated the two germline ends. The CDR3 length is 13 residues. CDR1 and CDR2 from the germline V gene are KGHSH and LQKENI. The CDR3 protein is CASSAGLKETQYF. The CDR3 coding sequence is TGTGCCAGCTCAGCGGGCCTAAAAGAGACCCAGTACTTC.

This clone was seen a single time. The V call is TRBV2, the J call TRBJ2-6; TRBD1 might be the D (6 bases). Trimming removed 6 bases at V and 2 bases at J, with 8 bases between. CDR1 is SNHLY and CDR2 is FYNNEI in the germline V gene. CDR3 length: 14 amino acids. CDR3 sequence (DNA): TGTGCCAGCAGGACAGGAGCTGGGGCCAACGTCCTGACTTTC. This translates into CASRTGAGANVLTF.

V gene TRBV29-1 combines with J gene TRBJ1-2; 7 bases fit TRBD1. Losses at the gene ends were 7 bases for V and 4 bases for J; bases not matched to a gene: 9. Germline loops: CDR1 SQVTM, CDR2 ANQGSEA. The CDR3 sequence is 13 residues long. In DNA form, the CDR3 reads TGCAGCGATATTAACAGGGGTTTCTATGGCTACACCTTC. The encoded protein is CSDINRGFYGYTF.

The CDR3 coding sequence is TGTGCCTCTACTCGGACAGTAGTCACTGAAGCTTTCTTT. As protein: CASTRTVVTEAFF. This chain links TRBV19 with TRBJ1-1, with D perhaps matching TRBD1 (6 bases). This CDR3 region has 13 residues. The germline CDR1 and CDR2 sequences are LNHDA and SQIVND (reference sequence). Between the trimmed V and J ends, which lost 11 bases and 4 bases, there was a span of 17 bases.

This clone was detected many times. The chain employs TRBV28 and TRBJ2-5; 8 bases are a match to TRBD2. Germline V gene lookup returns CDR1 MDHEN and CDR2 SYDVKM. The CDR3 contains 15 residues. After removal of 4 bases from V and 4 bases from J, the junction contained 8 bases not matched to a gene. CDR3 nucleotides: TGTGCCAGCAGTTCGGAGCGGGAGTATACAGAGACCCAGTACTTC. This codes for CASSSEREYTETQYF.

This clone appeared a few times. The chain recombines TRBV2 with TRBJ2-1; a possible D gene is TRBD2 (5 bases). Germline values: CDR1 SNHLY, CDR2 FYNNEI. V lost 1 base, J lost 0 bases, and 10 bases lay in between. The CDR3 is made up of 16 amino acids. CDR3 nucleotides: TGTGCCAGCAGTGAAGGAGGGCCTTACTCCTACAATGAGCAGTTCTTC. Protein product: CASSEGGPYSYNEQFF.

Concerning this clone: The sample carries other DNA sequences with the same CDR3. The chain employs TRBV5-4 and TRBJ2-1; 10 bases map to TRBD2. This CDR3 comprises 15 residues. The germline V gene encodes CDR1 SGHNT and CDR2 YYREEE (reference sequence). Germline trimming cut 4 bases from V and 1 base from J; bases unmatched to any gene: 2. The CDR3 protein is CASSRTSGSYNEQFF. CDR3 DNA sequence: TGTGCCAGCAGCCGGACTAGCGGTTCCTACAATGAGCAGTTCTTC.

This chain links TRBV7-2 with TRBJ2-7, with TRBD2 identical over 11 bases. This CDR3 region has 17 residues. J was trimmed by 2 bases and V by 5 bases; bases with no gene match: 11. Germline assignment: CDR1 SGHTA and CDR2 FQGNSA. CDR3 loop: CASSPDGTSGTTYEQYF. DNA for the CDR3: TGTGCCAGCAGCCCAGATGGGACTAGCGGAACCACCTACGAGCAGTACTTC.

This clone was detected many times. Other DNA sequences in this sample translate to the same CDR3. The rearrangement joins TRBV18 to TRBJ2-3, with TRBD2 as a possible D gene (5 bases). CDR1 is KGHSH, CDR2 LQKENI, per germline. Deletions cut 6 bases from V and 4 bases from J, with 8 bases between. The CDR3 loop spans 12 amino acids. DNA of the CDR3: TGTGCCAGCTCCCTGGAGGCAGATACGCAGTATTTT. This translates into CASSLEADTQYF.

The gene calls are TRBV27 and TRBJ2-1, with 10 bases aligning to TRBD2. With V trimmed by 6 bases and J by 10 bases, 6 bases remained unmatched. CDR3 length: 13 amino acids. The germline V gene has CDR1 MNHEY and CDR2 SMNVEV (reference sequence). The chain's CDR3 is CASRLAGGGEQFF. Here the CDR3 DNA reads TGTGCCAGCAGATTAGCGGGAGGAGGGGAGCAGTTCTTC.

Worth noting for this clone: Within the sample, other DNA sequences also encode this same CDR3. This chain uses TRBV2 with TRBJ1-1; unclear D gene. Trimming pared 2 bases from V and 0 bases from J, leaving 7 bases between. CDR3 length: 14 residues. The germline V gene has CDR1 SNHLY and CDR2 FYNNEI. The CDR3 DNA follows: TGTGCCAGCAGTGAACGAAGGGTGAACACTGAAGCTTTCTTT. Amino acids: CASSERRVNTEAFF. The full variable domain, its missing parts supplied by reference TRBV2 and TRBJ1-1, is EPEVTQTPSHQVTQMGQEVILRCVPISNHLYFYWYRQILGQKVEFLVSFYNNEISEKSEIFDDQFSVERPDGSNFTLKIRSTKLEDSAMYFCASSERRVNTEAFFGQGTRLTVV.